A single sample gave rise to the 24 T cell receptor beta chains below, sequenced in a study of T cells expressing NK-cell markers. TCRdb reworked the 5' RACE reads into one entry per CDR3 protein, no DNA. Its listing shows approximately 460,000 distinct CDR3 sequences. The sample taken for sequencing was blood T cells: a sorted CD56 or NKG2C T cell subset, CD4+ or CD8+ T cells, or bulk PBMC T cells (not recorded which). These receptors all stem from a woman aged 18 to 75 in good health.

The chain carries TRBV6-5 and TRBJ2-2. The CDR3 runs 12 residues. Germline values: CDR1 MNHEY, CDR2 SVGAGI. CDR3 sequence reads: CASSYSGGELFF.

The rearrangement joins TRBV15 to TRBJ2-7; TCRdb's D call, TRBD1, is unchecked because there is no DNA. CDR1 and CDR2 (germline): LNHNV, YYDKDF (reference sequence). This CDR3 spans 14 amino acids. CDR3 region: CATSREGHLYEQYF.

This chain joins TRBV12-5 and TRBJ2-1; as DNA is missing, the TRBD2 call by TCRdb cannot be tested. The CDR3 consists of 18 residues. Germline V gene sequence: CDR1 LGHNT, CDR2 FRNRAP. The CDR3 loop is CASGLVGPGLAAYNEQFF.

This chain connects TRBV7-6 to TRBJ2-5. The CDR3 has 15 amino acids. Germline values: CDR1 SGHVS, CDR2 FNYEAQ. The CDR3 loop is CASSFGPTGQETQYF.

The chain employs TRBV18 and TRBJ2-7; the TCRdb D gene call, TRBD1, has no DNA to confirm it. The CDR3 is made up of 15 amino acids. Germline CDR1 is KGHSH and CDR2 is LQKENI. This CDR3 reads CASSPTGGYGDEQYF.

The chain recombines TRBV6-4 with TRBJ1-1; checking the TCRdb D call of TRBD1 is not possible without DNA. Per the germline V gene, CDR1 is MRHNA and CDR2 is SNTAGT. The CDR3 runs 15 residues. The chain's CDR3 is CASSDPGQGVTEAFF.

The rearrangement links TRBV7-9 to TRBJ2-7; the TRBD2 assignment by TCRdb is unverifiable without DNA. Germline V gene lookup returns CDR1 SEHNR and CDR2 FQNEAQ (reference sequence). This CDR3 is built from 15 residues. The CDR3 reads CASSRSGGAGYEQYF.

V usage is TRBV12-3 or TRBV12-4 and J usage is TRBJ2-4. There are 11 residues in the CDR3. CDR3 loop: CASSLGWSQSF.

This chain uses TRBV4-1 with TRBJ2-7; the TRBD1 assignment by TCRdb is unverifiable without DNA. From germline, CDR1 is MGHRA and CDR2 YSYEKL. This CDR3 contains 15 residues. The CDR3 loop is CASSLSGGTGFQQYF.

The chain carries TRBV6-5 and TRBJ1-2; checking the TCRdb D call of TRBD1 is not possible without DNA. Germline CDR1 is MNHEY and CDR2 is SVGAGI. This CDR3 is 15 amino acids long. CDR3 sequence: CASSYAGTGNYGYTF.

V gene TRBV27 combines with J gene TRBJ2-1; as DNA is missing, the TRBD2 call by TCRdb cannot be tested. Germline V gene lookup returns CDR1 MNHEY and CDR2 SMNVEV (reference sequence). The CDR3 covers 16 residues. The CDR3 sequence: CASSLYGLAEDNEQFF.

The chain carries TRBV12-3 or TRBV12-4 and TRBJ2-1; absent DNA, TCRdb's TRBD2 call cannot be checked. This CDR3 has 19 residues. CDR3 region: CASRPGSLTLAGQTNEQFF.

This rearrangement joins TRBV29-1 to TRBJ2-1; TCRdb calls TRBD1, which cannot be checked without DNA. The CDR3 covers 13 residues. From germline, CDR1 is SQVTM and CDR2 ANQGSEA. CDR3 sequence reads: CSANPGLGNEQFF.

The V gene is TRBV30, the J gene TRBJ2-2; TCRdb picks TRBD2, but there is no DNA to check that call. Germline values: CDR1 GTSNPN, CDR2 SVGIG (reference sequence). The CDR3 runs 19 residues. The chain's CDR3 is CAWSRISGAGGRGTGELFF.

The chain carries TRBV9 and TRBJ1-2; TCRdb's D call of TRBD1 is untestable without DNA. From germline, CDR1 is SGDLS and CDR2 YYNGEE. This CDR3 has 13 residues. Here the CDR3 reads CASSRQGGGGYTF.

This sequence joins TRBV20-1 and TRBJ2-1; TCRdb proposes TRBD2, but this gene call is untestable without DNA. Germline lookup yields CDR1 DFQATT and CDR2 SNEGSKA (reference sequence). The CDR3 has 13 residues. The CDR3 loop reads CSLVAGGVNEQFF.

The V gene is TRBV30, the J gene TRBJ2-2. Per germline, CDR1 GTSNPN and CDR2 SVGIG (reference sequence). The CDR3 is 13 residues long. CDR3 sequence reads: CAWSGGNTGELFF.

V and J are TRBV10-3 and TRBJ2-3; the D call of TRBD1 rests on TCRdb alone, since no DNA is present to check it. The CDR3 length is 13 residues. Germline V gene sequence: CDR1 ENHRY, CDR2 SYGVKD. CDR3 sequence reads: CAIGRQGTDTQYF.

The chain joins TRBV19 to TRBJ1-1; the TCRdb D gene call, TRBD1, has no DNA to confirm it. The CDR3 is 11 amino acids. Germline V gene data show CDR1 as LNHDA and CDR2 as SQIVND (reference sequence). CDR3 loop: CASSMGPEAFF.

This sequence joins TRBV6-1 and TRBJ2-1; absent DNA, TCRdb's TRBD2 call cannot be checked. CDR1 is MNHNS, CDR2 SASEGT, per germline. The CDR3 has 16 residues. CDR3 sequence: CASSDTLAGYLNEQFF.

The V and J genes are TRBV7-9 and TRBJ1-1; TCRdb lists TRBD1, though no DNA is available to test this call. CDR1 is SEHNR and CDR2 is FQNEAQ in the germline V gene (reference sequence). The CDR3 loop spans 14 amino acids. CDR3: CASSPTGDHTEAFF. The full variable domain, completed using reference TRBV7-9 and TRBJ1-1, is DTGVSQNPRHKITKRGQNVTFRCDPISEHNRLYWYRQTLGQGPEFLTYFQNEAQLEKSRLLSDRFSAERPKGSFSTLEIQRTEQGDSAMYLCASSPTGDHTEAFFGQGTRLTVV.

J is TRBJ1-1 and V is TRBV5-1; TCRdb selects TRBD1, and the lack of DNA leaves this call unchecked. The CDR3 extends over 16 amino acids. Germline assignment: CDR1 SGHRS and CDR2 YFSETQ. CDR3 protein: CASSLRRGLGDTEAFF.

The chain joins TRBV7-2 to TRBJ2-5. The CDR3 extends over 12 amino acids. Germline assignment: CDR1 SGHTA and CDR2 FQGNSA. The CDR3: CASSSGQETQYF.

CDR3 protein: CASSANQGVSGNTIYF. This sequence joins TRBV25-1 and TRBJ1-3; TCRdb's D call of TRBD1 is untestable without DNA. The germline V gene encodes CDR1 MGHDK and CDR2 SYGVNS. This CDR3 has 16 amino acids.